Reported below is one TCR beta chain. Its antigen is as yet unknown. Intraepithelial plus lamina propria lymphocytes were released by processing graft tissue. This sample was taken from a study of graft-versus-host responses after intestinal transplantation. At the level of the study: Recipients got multivisceral, liver-intestinal, or isolated intestinal transplants. Anti-thymocyte globulin induction, then tacrolimus and steroids for about 3 years, went to all recipients. Findings and caveats of the study: GvH clones were found in recipient marrow; some appeared first in ileum or blood.

The V gene's germline CDR1 is MNHEY and CDR2 SVGAGI. The CDR3 runs 15 residues. Trimming left V 5 bases short and J 6 bases short, with 19 bases between. Produced via immunoSEQ multiplex PCR; TCRdb's table is partial and in-frame only. The sample includes approximately 14,000 clones, around 74% of them seen just once. The origin of this receptor is a human patient who received an intestinal transplant, so some T cells may come from the graft donor. Sample: ileum tissue, taken 16 days after intestinal transplant. This chain connects TRBV6-5 to TRBJ1-2; a weak D match, TRBD1 (6 bases). This CDR3 reads CASSLTVAGAHGYTF. The CDR3 region has the DNA TGTGCCAGCAGTCTTACCGTGGCAGGGGCGCATGGCTACACCTTC.